This passage covers 25 T cell receptor beta chains from one sample sequenced in a study of blood T cell repertoires in COVID-19. This table comes from immunoSEQ multiplex PCR, and its TCRdb copy is limited to in-frame clones, with some not included. The sample yields about 180,000 clones, 85% to 90% seen once. The sequencing input was peripheral blood. The receptors originated from a woman aged 30 to 39 with active or convalescent COVID-19.

This rearrangement joins TRBV6-5 to TRBJ1-2; 11 bases align to TRBD1. The CDR3 loop spans 15 amino acids. J lost 5 bases, V lost 2 bases, and 4 bases had no gene match. Looked up from germline, CDR1 is MNHEY and CDR2 is SVGAGI. CDR3 in amino acids: CASSYGQGATYGYTF. The CDR3 nucleotides are TGTGCCAGCAGTTACGGACAGGGGGCGACTTATGGCTACACCTTC.

This clone was seen more than once but under ten times. The gene calls are TRBV7-2 and TRBJ1-2; 9 bases line up with TRBD1. There are 16 residues in the CDR3. Germline values: CDR1 SGHTA, CDR2 FQGNSA. The J segment lost 4 bases and the V segment lost 3 bases, leaving 9 bases of the junction unmatched. In DNA form, the CDR3 reads TGTGCCAGCAGCTTGGGGGGACAGGGTAGCCTCTATGGCTACACCTTC. Protein product: CASSLGGQGSLYGYTF. The whole variable domain, filled in from reference TRBV7-2 and TRBJ1-2, reads GAGVSQSPSNKVTEKGKDVELRCDPISGHTALYWYRQSLGQGLEFLIYFQGNSAPDKSGLPSDRFSAERTGGSVSTLTIQRTQQEDSAVYLCASSLGGQGSLYGYTFGSGTRLTVV.

The chain carries TRBV6-5 and TRBJ1-6; D remains unclear. V was trimmed by 7 bases and J by 8 bases, leaving 18 bases between them. The CDR3 is 15 residues long. The germline V gene encodes CDR1 MNHEY and CDR2 SVGAGI. CDR3 amino acids: CASTDAGFYDSPLHF. Here the CDR3 DNA reads TGTGCCAGCACCGACGCAGGCTTCTACGATTCACCCCTCCACTTT.

The chain employs TRBV5-1 and TRBJ2-3; TRBD2 matches at 8 bases. The CDR3 is 14 residues long. Germline V gene sequence: CDR1 SGHRS, CDR2 YFSETQ. The junction had 4 bases not matched to a gene; V was cut back by 2 bases and J by 5 bases. CDR3 in DNA: TGCGCCAGCAGCTTAAGCGGGAGCGTAGATACGCAGTATTTT. As protein: CASSLSGSVDTQYF.

This clone was found once. The gene calls are TRBV29-1 and TRBJ2-1, with TRBD2 matching over 8 bases. Losses at the gene ends were 6 bases for V and 5 bases for J; bases not matched to a gene: 15. Germline assignment: CDR1 SQVTM and CDR2 ANQGSEA. The CDR3 is 16 residues long. CDR3 residues: CSVAPPSGRIDNEQFF. CDR3 DNA sequence: TGCAGCGTCGCTCCCCCAAGCGGGAGAATTGACAATGAGCAGTTCTTC.

The chain has TRBV7-9 and TRBJ2-7; D not certain. Germline V gene sequence: CDR1 SEHNR, CDR2 FQNEAQ (reference sequence). The germline V and J ends were trimmed by 1 base and 4 bases, with 14 bases remaining between them. The CDR3 runs 15 residues. CDR3 nucleotide sequence: TGTGCCAGCAGCTTAGACCGCACTGCCCGGTACGAGCAGTACTTC. Its translation is CASSLDRTARYEQYF. Drawing the rest from reference TRBV7-9 and TRBJ2-7, the complete variable domain is DTGVSQNPRHKITKRGQNVTFRCDPISEHNRLYWYRQTLGQGPEFLTYFQNEAQLEKSRLLSDRFSAERPKGSFSTLEIQRTEQGDSAMYLCASSLDRTARYEQYFGPGTRLTVT.

The chain employs TRBV5-4 and TRBJ2-1, with 12 bases fitting TRBD2. The CDR3 is 15 amino acids. CDR1 SGHNT and CDR2 YYREEE come from the germline V gene (reference sequence). Trimming at V came to 7 bases and at J to 9 bases, leaving 11 bases not matched to a gene. This chain's CDR3 is CASPGTSGLPAEQFF. DNA of the CDR3: TGTGCCAGCCCGGGGACTAGCGGGCTCCCGGCTGAGCAGTTCTTC.

This sequence joins TRBV12-3 or TRBV12-4 and TRBJ2-1; D gene unclear. V lost 6 bases and J 5 bases, leaving 8 bases between the germline ends. The CDR3 has 12 residues. CDR3 region: CASRRLDNEQFF. CDR3 DNA: TGTGCCAGCAGGCGGTTGGACAATGAGCAGTTCTTC.

This chain links TRBV19 with TRBJ2-3, with unresolved D. This CDR3 has 13 amino acids. CDR1 LNHDA and CDR2 SQIVND come from the germline V gene (reference sequence). V gave up 10 bases and J gave up 3 bases, with 14 bases separating them. The CDR3 DNA reads as TGTGCCACCTCGGAGTCGAGGACAGATACGCAGTATTTT. The encoded protein is CATSESRTDTQYF. The variable domain in full, with the rest retrieved from reference TRBV19 and TRBJ2-3, is DGGITQSPKYLFRKEGQNVTLSCEQNLNHDAMYWYRQDPGQGLRLIYYSQIVNDFQKGDIAEGYSVSREKKESFPLTVTSAQKNPTAFYLCATSESRTDTQYFGPGTRLTVL.

The V call is TRBV6-5, the J call TRBJ1-2; D might be TRBD1 (5 bases). V was cut by 0 bases and J by 7 bases, with 15 bases left in between. The CDR3 spans 15 residues. Looked up from germline, CDR1 is MNHEY and CDR2 is SVGAGI. CDR3 amino acids: CASSYSRRGDPGYTF. As DNA, the CDR3 is TGTGCCAGCAGTTACTCGAGGCGGGGGGATCCTGGCTACACCTTC.

This chain links TRBV14 with TRBJ2-7; 7 bases line up with TRBD2. This CDR3 is 15 amino acids long. V lost 4 bases, J lost 3 bases, and 9 bases stayed unmatched. Germline V gives CDR1 SGHDN, CDR2 FVKESK. CDR3 loop: CASSREVGGFYEQYF. The CDR3 coding sequence is TGTGCCAGCAGCCGTGAAGTGGGGGGGTTCTACGAGCAGTACTTC.

CDR3 coding DNA: TGTGCCTGGGGACAGGGGGCGACTAATGAAAAACTGTTTTTT. This translates into CAWGQGATNEKLFF. The J gene is TRBJ1-4, the V gene TRBV30, with 11 bases identical to TRBD1. This CDR3 spans 14 amino acids. Germline CDR1 GTSNPN, CDR2 SVGIG (reference sequence). Trimming cost V 5 bases and J 2 bases; bases outside gene matches: 1.

The rearrangement joins TRBV10-3 to TRBJ1-1; D not resolved. The germline V gene has CDR1 ENHRY and CDR2 SYGVKD. V was cut by 4 bases and J by 1 base, with 4 bases left in between. The CDR3 is 12 residues long. CDR3 region: CAISGENTEAFF. The CDR3 region has the DNA TGTGCCATCAGTGGAGAGAACACTGAAGCTTTCTTT.

The rearrangement uses TRBV14 and TRBJ2-5; 7 bases are shared with TRBD2. Trimming cost V 0 bases and J 4 bases; bases outside gene matches: 17. CDR1 SGHDN and CDR2 FVKESK come from the germline V gene. This CDR3 is built from 19 residues. DNA of the CDR3: TGTGCCAGCAGCCAAGAACTGGGGGAGGGCCACTCCGAGGGAGAGACCCAGTACTTC. This codes for CASSQELGEGHSEGETQYF.

The rearrangement uses TRBV5-5 and TRBJ2-7; tentatively, D is TRBD1 (6 bases). The CDR3 is 12 amino acids. V was cut by 0 bases and J by 6 bases, with 7 bases left in between. Germline CDR1 and CDR2: SGHKS and YYEKEE (reference sequence). DNA of the CDR3: TGTGCCAGCAGCTTGGTAGGGGGCGAGCAGTACTTC. Translated: CASSLVGGEQYF.

This clone was detected a few times. The genes are TRBV13 and TRBJ2-7; TRBD1 aligns across 7 bases. CDR1 PRHDT and CDR2 FYEKMQ come from the germline V gene (reference sequence). The CDR3 has 12 amino acids. J was trimmed by 5 bases and V by 8 bases; bases with no gene match: 6. The CDR3 DNA reads TGTGCCAGCCGACAGGGATCCAACGAGCAGTACTTC. Its translation is CASRQGSNEQYF.

This chain uses TRBV5-1 with TRBJ2-7; tentative D call: TRBD1 (7 bases). V was shortened by 4 bases and J by 2 bases, with 16 bases between the two germline ends. Germline CDR1 SGHRS, CDR2 YFSETQ. The CDR3 extends over 15 amino acids. DNA of the CDR3: TGCGCCAGCAGCCTAGGGGGGCAGGGGGCCTACGAGCAGTACTTC. Its protein product is CASSLGGQGAYEQYF.

The chain joins TRBV28 to TRBJ2-7, with 13 bases that match TRBD2. CDR1 is MDHEN, CDR2 SYDVKM, per germline. CDR3 size: 13 residues. V was clipped by 8 bases and J by 2 bases; unmatched bases: 0. CDR3 in amino acids: CASGLAGAYEQYF. The CDR3 DNA sequence: TGTGCCAGCGGACTAGCGGGAGCCTACGAGCAGTACTTC.

The genes are TRBV6-5 and TRBJ1-3; D remains ambiguous. Looked up from germline, CDR1 is MNHEY and CDR2 is SVGAGI. The CDR3 spans 13 residues. Trimming pared 6 bases from V and 2 bases from J, leaving 8 bases between. The CDR3 loop is CASRRSPGNTIYF. The CDR3 DNA reads as TGTGCCAGCAGGCGGAGTCCTGGAAACACCATATATTTT.

J is TRBJ1-1 and V is TRBV9; TRBD1 is a possible D gene (5 bases). This CDR3 comprises 16 residues. Germline lookup yields CDR1 SGDLS and CDR2 YYNGEE. Trimming pared 3 bases from V and 0 bases from J, leaving 15 bases between. The CDR3 DNA reads as TGTGCCAGCAGCGGATGGCAGGGCGCTATGAACACTGAAGCTTTCTTT. Amino acid sequence: CASSGWQGAMNTEAFF.

This chain joins TRBV6-6 and TRBJ2-1; 10 positions agree with TRBD1. The germline CDR1 and CDR2 sequences are MNHNY and SVGAGI (reference sequence). This CDR3 is built from 16 residues. V gave up 0 bases and J gave up 6 bases; unmatched junction bases: 5. The CDR3, as DNA: TGTGCCAGCAGTTACTCCGGACAGGGGGGGGTCAATGAGCAGTTCTTC. Translation gives CASSYSGQGGVNEQFF.

The rearrangement joins TRBV24-1 to TRBJ2-2; unclear D gene. The CDR3 consists of 12 residues. Trimming removed 4 bases at V and 3 bases at J, with 2 bases between. CDR1 and CDR2 (germline): KGHDR, SFDVKD. The chain's CDR3 is CATSDYTGELFF. In nucleotides, the CDR3 is TGTGCCACCAGTGACTACACCGGGGAGCTGTTTTTT.

The chain is built from TRBV11-2 and TRBJ2-7, with 7 nucleotides matching TRBD1. CDR1 and CDR2 (germline): SGHAT, FQNNGV. The CDR3 spans 14 residues. Unmatched junction bases numbered 15, after V lost 10 bases and J lost 6 bases. CDR3 amino acids: CANSQGSLSSEQYF. The CDR3 nucleotides are TGTGCCAACTCACAGGGGTCCCTATCGTCCGAGCAGTACTTC.

This chain uses TRBV3-1 (or the pseudogene TRBV3-2) with TRBJ2-2; possible D gene TRBD2, 5 bases. Germline CDR1 and CDR2: LGHDT and YNNKEL (reference sequence). The V end lost 0 bases, the J end lost 6 bases, and 17 bases lay between the germline ends. This CDR3 has 17 amino acids. This CDR3 is CASSQDQIAGKAGELFF. The CDR3 bases are TGTGCCAGCAGCCAAGATCAAATAGCCGGGAAAGCCGGGGAGCTGTTTTTT.

This chain joins TRBV5-4 and TRBJ2-3, with TRBD2 matching over 12 bases. Trimming at V came to 0 bases and at J to 8 bases, leaving 1 base not matched to a gene. CDR3 length: 14 residues. Germline V gives CDR1 SGHNT, CDR2 YYREEE (reference sequence). The CDR3 region is CASSLELAGGTQYF. The CDR3 region has the DNA TGTGCCAGCAGCTTGGAACTAGCGGGAGGTACGCAGTATTTT.